The sequence of this T cell receptor (beta chain) was determined in a study of T cell changes during pregnancy in multiple sclerosis. Germline assignment: CDR1 SGHRS and CDR2 YFSETQ. V was shortened by 0 bases and J by 5 bases, with 20 bases between the two germline ends. The CDR3 has 17 amino acids. TCRdb's copy holds only in-frame clones and misses some; the assay was immunoSEQ multiplex PCR. Among tens of thousands of clones, roughly 90% were seen once, and the ten largest hold around 3.2%. Material: CD4+ T cells from peripheral blood mononuclear cells, obtained in the first trimester of pregnancy. The V and J genes are TRBV5-1 and TRBJ1-2; D is unclear. This receptor was obtained from a female donor in good health, enrolled as a control in a pregnancy study. In nucleotides, the CDR3 is TGCGCCAGCAGCTTGGAAGGCAGTAACTATAAATCATATGGCTACACCTTC. Protein product: CASSLEGSNYKSYGYTF. Using reference TRBV5-1 and TRBJ1-2 for the parts outside the CDR3, the full variable domain is KAGVTQTPRYLIKTRGQQVTLSCSPISGHRSVSWYQQTPGQGLQFLFEYFSETQRNKGNFPGRFSGRQFSNSRSEMNVSTLELGDSALYLCASSLEGSNYKSYGYTFGSGTRLTVV.